This TCR beta chain stems from a study of cytomegalovirus exposure and HLA in healthy donors. Healthy bone marrow donors made up the cohort. The CDR3 is 14 residues long. Germline CDR1 and CDR2: MDHEN and SYDVKM. Trimming at V came to 9 bases and at J to 6 bases, leaving 9 bases not matched to a gene. Vbeta (60) and Jbeta (13) primers were used in the PCR. The method was immunoSEQ multiplex PCR; TCRdb's version includes in-frame clones alone and lacks a portion of them. The sample holds roughly 140,000 clones, approximately 79% seen once. On this clone itself: What it recognizes is unknown.

Study-level findings and limits: In a later analysis, TCR association rates varied by HLA locus: DRB1 most, HLA-C fewest. A later analysis, which compared TCR beta chains of equal frequency, found the HLA-associated ones more clonally expanded.

The source of this sequence is a female donor in good health and CMV-seronegative. The chain is built from TRBV28 and TRBJ1-5; TRBD1 agrees at 9 bases. The source material was PBMCs. CDR3 sequence (DNA): TGTGCCAGTACGGACAGGGGTATCAGTCAGCCCCAGCATTTT. Translating it yields CASTDRGISQPQHF. The full variable domain, in which reference TRBV28 and TRBJ1-5 provide the parts outside the CDR3, is DVKVTQSSRYLVKRTGEKVFLECVQDMDHENMFWYRQDPGLGLRLIYFSYDVKMKEKGDIPEGYSVSREKKERFSLILESASTNQTSMYLCASTDRGISQPQHFGDGTRLSIL.